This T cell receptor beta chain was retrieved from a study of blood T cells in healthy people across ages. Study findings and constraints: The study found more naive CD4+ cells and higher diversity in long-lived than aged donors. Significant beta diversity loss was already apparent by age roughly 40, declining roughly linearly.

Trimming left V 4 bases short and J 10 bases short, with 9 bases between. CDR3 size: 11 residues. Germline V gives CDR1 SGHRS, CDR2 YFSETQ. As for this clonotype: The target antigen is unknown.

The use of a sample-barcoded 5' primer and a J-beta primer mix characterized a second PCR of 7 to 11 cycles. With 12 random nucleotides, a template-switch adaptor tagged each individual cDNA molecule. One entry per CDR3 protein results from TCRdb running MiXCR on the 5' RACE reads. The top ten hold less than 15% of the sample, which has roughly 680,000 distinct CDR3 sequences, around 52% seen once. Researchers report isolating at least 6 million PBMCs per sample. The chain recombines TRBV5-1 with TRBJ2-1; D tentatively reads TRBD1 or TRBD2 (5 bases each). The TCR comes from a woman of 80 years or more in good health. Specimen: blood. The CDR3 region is CASSVWDEQFF. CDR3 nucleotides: TGCGCCAGCAGCGTATGGGACGAGCAGTTCTTC. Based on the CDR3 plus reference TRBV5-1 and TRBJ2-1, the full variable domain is KAGVTQTPRYLIKTRGQQVTLSCSPISGHRSVSWYQQTPGQGLQFLFEYFSETQRNKGNFPGRFSGRQFSNSRSEMNVSTLELGDSALYLCASSVWDEQFFGPGTRLTVL.